These 26 T cell receptor beta chains were sequenced from one sample in a study of control samples from healthy donors and cancer patients (TCRdb year 2020). The method behind the library was the immunoSEQ multiplex PCR assay. Held by TCRdb, this immuneACCESS table contains in-frame sequences only and omits some clones. Under half of the omission traces to an unresolved V gene where checked; the cause of the rest is unknown. The sample table shows about 120,000 clones, and 80% to 90% are seen once. Around 1.1% of the sample goes to the ten largest clones. Input material: PBMCs. The receptors here all came from a woman aged 50 to 60 with colorectal cancer.

The rearrangement joins TRBV9 to TRBJ2-7; the match to TRBD2 covers 8 bases. This CDR3 contains 18 residues. V was pared by 3 bases and J by 4 bases, with 18 bases of the junction left unmatched. Germline CDR1 and CDR2: SGDLS and YYNGEE. The CDR3 spells CASSAGASGSLAPYEQYF. CDR3 in DNA: TGTGCCAGCAGCGCGGGGGCTAGCGGGTCCTTGGCCCCGTACGAGCAGTACTTC.

This chain links TRBV6-5 with TRBJ2-7, with TRBD1 matching 10 bases. CDR3 length: 15 amino acids. The trim removed 2 bases at V and 0 bases at J, leaving 1 base unmatched. Germline V CDR1 and CDR2: MNHEY, SVGAGI. The CDR3, as DNA: TGTGCCAGCAGTTACGGGACAGGGGCCTCCTACGAGCAGTACTTC. This translates into CASSYGTGASYEQYF.

V and J are TRBV30 and TRBJ2-4; possible D gene TRBD1, 6 bases. CDR1 and CDR2 from the germline V gene are GTSNPN and SVGIG (reference sequence). V lost 3 bases to trimming and J lost 0 bases, with 18 bases between them. This CDR3 has 17 amino acids. CDR3 region: CAWSRDGQPLAKNIQYF. The DNA of the CDR3 is TGTGCCTGGAGCCGCGATGGACAGCCACTAGCCAAAAACATTCAGTACTTC.

The chain's CDR3 is CASSGQGNTEAFF. DNA for the CDR3: TGTGCCAGCAGTGGACAGGGAAACACTGAAGCTTTCTTT. The V call is TRBV2, the J call TRBJ1-1; 7 bases match TRBD1. Germline V gives CDR1 SNHLY, CDR2 FYNNEI. The CDR3 has 13 amino acids. Trimming took 4 bases from V and 2 from J; bases not matched to a gene: 1.

The rearrangement joins TRBV7-9 to TRBJ2-7; weak D call: TRBD1 (5 bases). Trimming cost V 3 bases and J 2 bases, with 8 bases left between them. This CDR3 comprises 13 residues. From germline, CDR1 is SEHNR and CDR2 FQNEAQ (reference sequence). The CDR3 DNA sequence: TGTGCCAGCAGCTTTGCGACAGCCTACGAGCAGTACTTC. Translation: CASSFATAYEQYF.

The V and J genes are TRBV4-1 and TRBJ1-2; no definite D call. The germline V gene has CDR1 MGHRA and CDR2 YSYEKL. The CDR3 sequence is 16 residues long. V lost 3 bases, J lost 4 bases, and 18 bases lay in between. Written as DNA, the CDR3 is TGCGCCAGCAGCCATGAGCAGGACGGGAAATTCTATGGCTACACCTTC. Its translation: CASSHEQDGKFYGYTF.

The V and J genes are TRBV27 and TRBJ2-7; D unresolved. The ends were cut back, 5 bases at V and 1 base at J, with 9 bases in the middle. The CDR3 sequence is 13 residues long. Germline loops: CDR1 MNHEY, CDR2 SMNVEV (reference sequence). The CDR3 DNA reads as TGTGCCAGCAGTAGTGGCCCATCCTACGAGCAGTACTTC. It encodes CASSSGPSYEQYF.

As DNA, the CDR3 is TGTGCCAGCACCCTAGGGACAGGTTTTTATGGGCAGTACTTC. It specifies CASTLGTGFYGQYF. V gene TRBV28 combines with J gene TRBJ2-7; TRBD1 agrees at 8 bases. V gave up 7 bases and J gave up 9 bases; unmatched junction bases: 14. The CDR3 length is 14 residues. Looked up from germline, CDR1 is MDHEN and CDR2 is SYDVKM.

This rearrangement joins TRBV5-4 to TRBJ1-2; 10 bases agree with TRBD1. The CDR3 contains 14 residues. Losses at the gene ends were 1 base for V and 12 bases for J; bases not matched to a gene: 9. Per the germline V gene, CDR1 is SGHNT and CDR2 is YYREEE (reference sequence). This chain's CDR3 is CASSLPEGDRGHTF. CDR3 sequence (DNA): TGTGCCAGCAGCTTGCCCGAAGGGGACAGGGGTCACACCTTC.

The V gene is TRBV18, the J gene TRBJ1-2; D not resolved. CDR3 size: 14 residues. Germline loops: CDR1 KGHSH, CDR2 LQKENI. Trimming left V 0 bases short and J 4 bases short, with 9 bases between. The CDR3 nucleotides are TGTGCCAGCTCACCACCGACGGAACCCTATGGCTACACCTTC. It translates to CASSPPTEPYGYTF. The variable domain in full, completed from reference TRBV18 and TRBJ1-2, reads NAGVMQNPRHLVRRRGQEARLRCSPMKGHSHVYWYRQLPEEGLKFMVYLQKENIIDESGMPKERFSAEFPKEGPSILRIQQVVRGDSAAYFCASSPPTEPYGYTFGSGTRLTVV.

The chain carries TRBV3-1 (or the pseudogene TRBV3-2) and TRBJ2-3; D might be TRBD1 or TRBD2, each matching 5 bases. Trimming left V 4 bases short and J 2 bases short, with 13 bases between. The CDR3 loop spans 15 amino acids. Germline V gene sequence: CDR1 LGHDT, CDR2 YNNKEL (reference sequence). CDR3: CASSPGSGFTDTQYF. Here the CDR3 DNA reads TGTGCCAGCAGCCCAGGGTCGGGGTTCACAGATACGCAGTATTTT.

This sequence joins TRBV19 and TRBJ1-1; D is possibly TRBD1 (6 bases). The CDR3 is 15 amino acids. V gave up 3 bases and J gave up 2 bases, with 13 bases separating them. From germline, CDR1 is LNHDA and CDR2 SQIVND (reference sequence). The CDR3 bases are TGTGCCAGTAGTATCGGTTTAGGGGGAAACACTGAAGCTTTCTTT. Protein product: CASSIGLGGNTEAFF.

This clone was picked up a small number of times. The V and J genes are TRBV15 and TRBJ1-2; 9 nucleotides match TRBD1. Germline V gene lookup returns CDR1 LNHNV and CDR2 YYDKDF (reference sequence). The trim removed 4 bases at V and 5 bases at J, leaving 5 bases unmatched. The CDR3 length is 14 residues. The CDR3 reads CATSTRDRAYGYTF. The CDR3 DNA reads as TGTGCCACCAGCACGAGGGACAGGGCGTATGGCTACACCTTC.

The V and J genes are TRBV2 and TRBJ2-7, with TRBD1 as a possible D gene (5 bases). Germline assignment: CDR1 SNHLY and CDR2 FYNNEI. The ends were cut back, 5 bases at V and 3 bases at J, with 8 bases in the middle. The CDR3 runs to 12 residues. The CDR3, as DNA: TGTGCCAGCAGTTCTGACAGCTACGAGCAGTACTTC. It specifies CASSSDSYEQYF.

The chain combines TRBV10-3 with TRBJ1-2; 8 nucleotides agree with TRBD1. Germline trimming cut 2 bases from V and 4 bases from J; bases unmatched to any gene: 9. This CDR3 is 16 amino acids long. CDR1 and CDR2 from the germline V gene are ENHRY and SYGVKD. The CDR3 loop is CAISEQKDRAAYGYTF. The CDR3 DNA sequence: TGTGCCATCAGTGAGCAAAAGGACAGGGCGGCCTATGGCTACACCTTC.

The chain uses TRBV21-1 and TRBJ2-3; the DNA was not compared with TRBD2, the D call given in the table. TRBV21-1 is deemed a pseudogene. This CDR3 spans 14 amino acids. This CDR3 is CARPSGVCGDTQYF. The DNA for the CDR3 is TGTGCCAGACCTTCGGGTGTTTGTGGAGATACGCAGTATTTT.

The chain recombines TRBV28 with TRBJ2-3, with unresolved D. Germline V gene lookup returns CDR1 MDHEN and CDR2 SYDVKM. The V end was cut by 3 bases, the J end by 4 bases, with 5 bases between. This CDR3 is built from 12 residues. This CDR3 reads CASSLRSDTQYF. The CDR3 nucleotides are TGTGCCAGCAGTTTGAGGTCAGATACGCAGTATTTT.

This chain uses TRBV9 with TRBJ2-7, with 7 nucleotides matching TRBD1. Germline V gene sequence: CDR1 SGDLS, CDR2 YYNGEE. Trimming removed 4 bases from V and 5 bases from J; junction bases left unmatched: 9. The CDR3 runs 14 residues. The CDR3 loop is CASSLSGQNDEQYF. In DNA, the CDR3 is TGTGCCAGCAGCCTATCGGGACAGAACGACGAGCAGTACTTC.

The chain recombines TRBV19 with TRBJ1-2; D is unresolved. Trimming took off 6 bases at V and 0 bases at J, with 8 bases between the two ends. The germline CDR1 and CDR2 sequences are LNHDA and SQIVND (reference sequence). This CDR3 region has 13 residues. Here the CDR3 reads CASRDGSNYGYTF. The CDR3 nucleotides are TGTGCCAGTAGGGACGGATCTAACTATGGCTACACCTTC.

This chain links TRBV5-1 with TRBJ2-7; D could derive from TRBD1 or TRBD2 (6 bases each). This CDR3 is 13 amino acids long. Trimming removed 0 bases at V and 7 bases at J, with 11 bases between. Germline assignment: CDR1 SGHRS and CDR2 YFSETQ. CDR3 amino acids: CASSLGGAEEQYF. DNA of the CDR3: TGCGCCAGCAGCTTGGGGGGGGCGGAAGAGCAGTACTTC. The full variable domain, its missing parts supplied by reference TRBV5-1 and TRBJ2-7, is KAGVTQTPRYLIKTRGQQVTLSCSPISGHRSVSWYQQTPGQGLQFLFEYFSETQRNKGNFPGRFSGRQFSNSRSEMNVSTLELGDSALYLCASSLGGAEEQYFGPGTRLTVT.

The rearrangement uses TRBV6-2 or TRBV6-3 and TRBJ1-5; D not certain. V was pared by 4 bases and J by 4 bases, with 5 bases between. CDR3 length equals 12 residues. Germline V gene sequence: CDR1 MNHEY, CDR2 SVGEGT. The DNA of the CDR3 is TGTGCCAGCAGTTCACTTAATCAGCCCCAGCATTTT. It translates to CASSSLNQPQHF.

The chain has TRBV2 and TRBJ2-7; D is ambiguous. Germline assignment: CDR1 SNHLY and CDR2 FYNNEI. Trimming shortened V by 6 bases and J by 1 base, and 10 bases separated the two germline ends. The CDR3 is 13 amino acids. The CDR3 DNA reads as TGTGCCAGCAGAAGGTTCGGGTCCTACGAGCAGTACTTC. It translates to CASRRFGSYEQYF.

The chain recombines TRBV5-1 with TRBJ1-1; TRBD1 matches at 7 bases. This CDR3 comprises 19 residues. CDR1 and CDR2 from the germline V gene are SGHRS and YFSETQ. Unmatched junction bases numbered 18, after V lost 3 bases and J lost 1 base. CDR3 sequence reads: CASSSGLGQVLLTNTEAFF. In DNA, the CDR3 is TGCGCCAGCAGCTCCGGTCTCGGACAGGTCTTATTAACGAACACTGAAGCTTTCTTT.

The rearrangement uses TRBV2 and TRBJ1-2; 8 nucleotides agree with TRBD1. The CDR3 runs to 13 residues. The V segment lost 6 bases and the J segment 6 bases; nucleotides outside the gene matches: 6. CDR1 and CDR2 from the germline V gene are SNHLY and FYNNEI. The CDR3: CASRNSGGDGYTF. The CDR3 DNA sequence: TGTGCCAGCAGGAACTCAGGGGGCGATGGCTACACCTTC.

The chain combines TRBV7-6 with TRBJ1-1, with D unresolved. V lost 1 base to trimming and J lost 1 base, with 10 bases between them. This CDR3 region has 15 residues. Germline values: CDR1 SGHVS, CDR2 FNYEAQ. CDR3 region: CASSLGRDSNTEAFF. CDR3 coding DNA: TGTGCCAGCAGCTTAGGTAGGGATTCGAACACTGAAGCTTTCTTT. Together with reference TRBV7-6 and TRBJ1-1, the CDR3 gives the full variable domain: GAGVSQSPRYKVTKRGQDVALRCDPISGHVSLYWYRQALGQGPEFLTYFNYEAQQDKSGLPNDRFSAERPEGSISTLTIQRTEQRDSAMYRCASSLGRDSNTEAFFGQGTRLTVV.

The rearrangement joins TRBV19 to TRBJ1-5, with D uncertain. The CDR3 runs to 17 residues. CDR1 and CDR2 from the germline V gene are LNHDA and SQIVND (reference sequence). The V gene lost 6 bases and the J gene lost 0 bases, with 18 bases spanning the gap. As DNA, the CDR3 is TGTGCCAGTAGAAATATACTTTTAGGGTATAGCAATCAGCCCCAGCATTTT. Translated, it gives CASRNILLGYSNQPQHF. Filled out from reference TRBV19 and TRBJ1-5, the complete variable domain reads DGGITQSPKYLFRKEGQNVTLSCEQNLNHDAMYWYRQDPGQGLRLIYYSQIVNDFQKGDIAEGYSVSREKKESFPLTVTSAQKNPTAFYLCASRNILLGYSNQPQHFGDGTRLSIL.